This T cell receptor (beta chain) was captured in a study of spatial heterogeneity in lung cancer. Time point meaning: sample taken at primary tumor resection. Sequencing was performed on whole RNA extracted from tumor and nontumor lung tissue, or from frozen PBMC, and the material was left unsorted. TCR cDNA molecules each carried a unique molecular identifier. TCRdb re-called the 5' RACE reads through MiXCR, storing one row per CDR3 protein. Here the sample spans about 11,000 distinct CDR3 sequences, about 9.2% being singletons. This clonotype is classed as medium-sized. V shed 4 bases and J 2 bases; nucleotides not matched to a gene: 2. Germline-derived CDR1 and CDR2 are SGDLS and YYNGEE. This CDR3 comprises 16 residues.

Specimen: PBMCs, collected at surgery. V and J are TRBV9 and TRBJ2-6; 11 bases map to TRBD1. The TCR sequence derives from a male donor with early-stage non-small cell lung cancer. DNA for the CDR3: TGTGCCAGCAGCAGGACAGGGGGCGCTGGGGCCAACGTCCTGACTTTC. Its translation is CASSRTGGAGANVLTF.